Described below is a single T cell receptor beta chain sequence and its context. This specimen comes from a study of T-cell reconstitution after alpha-beta-depleted transplantation in children. The TCRbeta library was prepared with unique molecular identifiers. TCRdb fed the PCR reads into MiXCR, producing one record per CDR3 protein. The sample carries about 400,000 distinct CDR3 sequences, around 21% recorded once. The TCR originated in a human donor who donated a stem cell graft to a child with acute myeloid leukemia. The sample here was PBMCs from the stem cell graft donor, taken from the stem cell graft.

The DNA for the CDR3 is TGCAGCGTTGACGACAGGGGCCGCAACTATGGCTACACCTTC. This encodes CSVDDRGRNYGYTF. The V gene is TRBV29-1, the J gene TRBJ1-2; TRBD1 matches at 8 bases. The germline V gene has CDR1 SQVTM and CDR2 ANQGSEA. There are 14 residues in the CDR3. Trimming removed 3 bases from V and 2 bases from J; junction bases left unmatched: 5.